This TCR beta chain was identified in a study of beta chain features in type 1 diabetes. Germline V gene data show CDR1 as MGHDK and CDR2 as SYGVNS. This CDR3 region has 16 residues. J gave up 5 bases and V 1 base, and 6 bases lay outside the gene matches. Each of the sorted populations had a purity greater than 95%. Every bit of the isolated RNA underwent reverse transcription, so sequencing read expressed TCRB transcripts. Data came from immunoSEQ multiplex PCR; TCRdb stores just in-frame clones and leaves some out. The data show about 470,000 clones, over 25% seen once. The receptor's source is a man between 18 and 35 years old in good health. This chain connects TRBV25-1 to TRBJ2-1; 9 positions agree with TRBD2. The specimen sequenced was naive CD4+ T cells from blood. CDR3 sequence: CASSEFRTSANNEQFF. DNA of the CDR3: TGTGCCAGCAGTGAATTCAGGACTAGCGCCAACAATGAGCAGTTCTTC.